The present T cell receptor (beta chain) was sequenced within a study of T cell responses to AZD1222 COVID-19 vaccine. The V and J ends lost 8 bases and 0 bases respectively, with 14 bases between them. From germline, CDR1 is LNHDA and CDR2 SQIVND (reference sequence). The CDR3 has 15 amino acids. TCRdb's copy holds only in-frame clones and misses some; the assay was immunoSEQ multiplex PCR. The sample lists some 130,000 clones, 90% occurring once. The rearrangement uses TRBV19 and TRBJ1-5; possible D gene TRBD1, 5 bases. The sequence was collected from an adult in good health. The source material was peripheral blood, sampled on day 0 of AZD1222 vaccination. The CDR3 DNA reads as TGTGCCAGTCGGGGTTACGGGACTAGCAATCAGCCCCAGCATTTT. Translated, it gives CASRGYGTSNQPQHF. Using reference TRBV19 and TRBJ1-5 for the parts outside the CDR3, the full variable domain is DGGITQSPKYLFRKEGQNVTLSCEQNLNHDAMYWYRQDPGQGLRLIYYSQIVNDFQKGDIAEGYSVSREKKESFPLTVTSAQKNPTAFYLCASRGYGTSNQPQHFGDGTRLSIL.